Each of the 31 T cell receptor beta chains below was sequenced from the same sample in a study of blood T cell repertoires in COVID-19. The method was immunoSEQ multiplex PCR; TCRdb's version includes in-frame clones alone and lacks a portion of them. The sample includes 200,000 to 250,000 clones, 87% of them seen just once. Material for sequencing was PBMCs or T cells enriched from blood (not recorded which). The source of these receptors is a man under 40 who had recovered from COVID-19.

The chain links TRBV4-2 to TRBJ2-5; a weak D match, TRBD1 (6 bases). Germline assignment: CDR1 LGHNA and CDR2 YNFKEQ. The length of the CDR3 is 23 residues. Trimming removed 1 base at V and 3 bases at J, with 36 bases between. In nucleotides, the CDR3 is TGTGCCAGCAGCCAAGGGCCCGGCACCGGCAGGGTTCTAGTTGGGGGCCCAAAAGAGACCCAGTACTTC. Amino acids: CASSQGPGTGRVLVGGPKETQYF.

The chain carries TRBV5-6 and TRBJ1-3, with D uncertain. Germline loops: CDR1 SGHDT, CDR2 YYEEEE. Trimming cost V 4 bases and J 2 bases, with 16 bases left between them. The CDR3 loop spans 16 amino acids. As DNA, the CDR3 is TGTGCCAGCAGCATGGGCATCCGAGCAACTGGAAACACCATATATTTT. This encodes CASSMGIRATGNTIYF.

The rearrangement links TRBV30 to TRBJ2-7, with 7 positions matching TRBD1. The J segment lost 6 bases and the V segment lost 3 bases, leaving 5 bases of the junction unmatched. Germline CDR1 GTSNPN, CDR2 SVGIG (reference sequence). This CDR3 has 12 amino acids. The CDR3 region has the DNA TGTGCCTGGAGCCGCACAGGGGTCGAGCAGTACTTC. It is translated as CAWSRTGVEQYF. Full variable domain (remainder filled in from reference TRBV30 and TRBJ2-7): SQTIHQWPATLVQPVGSPLSLECTVEGTSNPNLYWYRQAAGRGLQLLFYSVGIGQISSEVPQNLSASRPQDRQFILSSKKLLLSDSGFYLCAWSRTGVEQYFGPGTRLTVT.

CDR3 in DNA: TGTGCCAGCAGTTCCGTACGTCTGGCCTTTGGTTCTTCACCCCTCCACTTT. This gives the protein CASSSVRLAFGSSPLHF. The chain couples TRBV28 to TRBJ1-6; D gene uncertain. V gave up 4 bases and J gave up 9 bases, with 22 bases separating them. This CDR3 contains 17 residues. From germline, CDR1 is MDHEN and CDR2 SYDVKM.

The rearrangement uses TRBV7-2 and TRBJ2-5; D gene unclear. CDR3 length equals 12 residues. CDR1 is SGHTA, CDR2 FQGNSA, per germline. Trimming took off 5 bases at V and 1 base at J, with 5 bases between the two ends. In DNA form, the CDR3 reads TGTGCCAGCAGCAGCCCCCAAGAGACCCAGTACTTC. It encodes CASSSPQETQYF.

In DNA form, the CDR3 reads TGTGCCAGCAGCTTGTGGGGCGGCTCTGGAAACACCATATATTTT. Its protein is CASSLWGGSGNTIYF. The J gene is TRBJ1-3, the V gene TRBV5-6; possibly TRBD1 for D (5 bases). The V and J ends lost 1 base and 0 bases respectively, with 8 bases between them. Germline-derived CDR1 and CDR2 are SGHDT and YYEEEE. The CDR3 has 15 residues. The full variable domain, in which reference TRBV5-6 and TRBJ1-3 provide the parts outside the CDR3, is DAGVTQSPTHLIKTRGQQVTLRCSPKSGHDTVSWYQQALGQGPQFIFQYYEEEERQRGNFPDRFSGHQFPNYSSELNVNALLLGDSALYLCASSLWGGSGNTIYFGEGSWLTVV.

V is TRBV19 and J is TRBJ2-5; 10 bases are shared with TRBD2. Germline V gene data show CDR1 as LNHDA and CDR2 as SQIVND (reference sequence). CDR3 length: 15 residues. After removal of 3 bases from V and 3 bases from J, the junction contained 4 bases not matched to a gene. The CDR3 nucleotides are TGTGCCAGTAGTATCTCTAGCGGGGGTAAAGAGACCCAGTACTTC. It is translated as CASSISSGGKETQYF.

This chain uses TRBV4-2 with TRBJ1-1, with D perhaps matching TRBD1 (6 bases). The germline V gene has CDR1 LGHNA and CDR2 YNFKEQ. Trimming stripped 2 bases from V and 1 base from J, with 8 bases between. The CDR3 loop spans 14 amino acids. CDR3 nucleotides: TGTGCCAGCAGCCAACCGGGACAGAACACTGAAGCTTTCTTT. Its protein product is CASSQPGQNTEAFF.

This clone was detected only once. The chain recombines TRBV7-2 with TRBJ1-2; tentatively, D is TRBD1 (6 bases). CDR1 and CDR2 (germline): SGHTA, FQGNSA. CDR3 length: 14 amino acids. Trimming left V 3 bases short and J 2 bases short, with 10 bases between. CDR3 residues: CASSLDSLNYGYTF. The CDR3 DNA sequence: TGTGCCAGCAGCTTGGACAGCCTCAACTATGGCTACACCTTC. The full variable domain, rest sourced from reference TRBV7-2 and TRBJ1-2, is GAGVSQSPSNKVTEKGKDVELRCDPISGHTALYWYRQSLGQGLEFLIYFQGNSAPDKSGLPSDRFSAERTGGSVSTLTIQRTQQEDSAVYLCASSLDSLNYGYTFGSGTRLTVV.

The genes are TRBV28 and TRBJ1-5; 8 bases map to TRBD1. Germline CDR1 and CDR2: MDHEN and SYDVKM. The CDR3 is 18 amino acids. V shed 6 bases, J shed 0 bases, and the junction held 13 bases outside the gene matches. The CDR3 coding sequence is TGTGCCAGCAGCGCAAAGAGACAGGGGACTTTTAGCAATCAGCCCCAGCATTTT. This gives the protein CASSAKRQGTFSNQPQHF.

The chain carries TRBV5-1 and TRBJ2-5; no clear D gene. This CDR3 contains 12 residues. Trimming stripped 5 bases from V and 3 bases from J, with 8 bases between. Germline loops: CDR1 SGHRS, CDR2 YFSETQ. The DNA for the CDR3 is TGCGCCAGCAGGAGACAAGAAGAGACCCAGTACTTC. Translated: CASRRQEETQYF.

V and J are TRBV28 and TRBJ2-5; a possible D gene is TRBD2 (5 bases). V was clipped by 7 bases and J by 3 bases, with 9 bases between them. CDR1 is MDHEN, CDR2 SYDVKM, per germline. The CDR3 sequence is 12 residues long. The DNA of the CDR3 is TGTGCCAGCACCGAGGGTGAAGAGACCCAGTACTTC. Translated: CASTEGEETQYF. The complete variable domain, with remaining parts taken from reference TRBV28 and TRBJ2-5, reads DVKVTQSSRYLVKRTGEKVFLECVQDMDHENMFWYRQDPGLGLRLIYFSYDVKMKEKGDIPEGYSVSREKKERFSLILESASTNQTSMYLCASTEGEETQYFGPGTRLLVL.

The genes are TRBV18 and TRBJ2-7, with D unclear. This CDR3 has 12 residues. CDR1 and CDR2 (germline): KGHSH, LQKENI. V was trimmed by 6 bases and J by 4 bases, leaving 10 bases between them. CDR3 amino acids: CASSPTTYEQYF. The CDR3 DNA reads as TGTGCCAGCTCCCCAACCACATACGAGCAGTACTTC. The complete variable domain, with remaining parts taken from reference TRBV18 and TRBJ2-7, reads NAGVMQNPRHLVRRRGQEARLRCSPMKGHSHVYWYRQLPEEGLKFMVYLQKENIIDESGMPKERFSAEFPKEGPSILRIQQVVRGDSAAYFCASSPTTYEQYFGPGTRLTVT.

This clone is a singleton in its sample. The rearrangement links TRBV19 to TRBJ1-2; D gene ambiguous. Per germline, CDR1 LNHDA and CDR2 SQIVND (reference sequence). The CDR3 loop spans 13 amino acids. With 5 bases removed from V and 4 bases from J, the gap between germline ends came to 11 bases. The DNA for the CDR3 is TGTGCCAGTAGTTCGCGGGAGGGCTATGGCTACACCTTC. Translation: CASSSREGYGYTF.

The chain is built from TRBV13 and TRBJ2-7; perhaps TRBD1 as D (6 bases). Trimming took off 0 bases at V and 2 bases at J, with 11 bases between the two ends. The CDR3 is made up of 15 amino acids. In germline, CDR1 is PRHDT, CDR2 FYEKMQ (reference sequence). CDR3 DNA: TGTGCCAGCAGCTTAGGGGACAGAAGGACCTACGAGCAGTACTTC. Translating gives CASSLGDRRTYEQYF.

V usage is TRBV6-5 and J usage is TRBJ2-7; 7 positions agree with TRBD2. Germline loops: CDR1 MNHEY, CDR2 SVGAGI. The CDR3 consists of 15 residues. The V segment lost 1 base and the J segment 1 base; nucleotides outside the gene matches: 4. The CDR3 DNA reads TGTGCCAGCAGTTACTGGGGGGAGGGGTCCTACGAGCAGTACTTC. Its translation is CASSYWGEGSYEQYF.

The genes are TRBV11-1 and TRBJ1-2, with unresolved D. V was pared by 3 bases and J by 2 bases, with 10 bases between. Germline V lookup: CDR1 SGHAT, CDR2 FQDESV (reference sequence). This CDR3 spans 14 amino acids. Written as DNA, the CDR3 is TGTGCCAGCAGCTTTGCCCCAGTAAACTATGGCTACACCTTC. Residues: CASSFAPVNYGYTF.

This chain uses TRBV20-1 with TRBJ2-1, with D hard to call. The CDR3 loop spans 11 amino acids. Germline V gene data show CDR1 as DFQATT and CDR2 as SNEGSKA (reference sequence). V lost 6 bases to trimming and J lost 10 bases, with 13 bases between them. Here the CDR3 reads CSARGLSEQFF. In DNA, the CDR3 is TGCAGTGCCCGAGGTCTCTCGGAGCAGTTCTTC.

V and J are TRBV5-1 and TRBJ1-3; possibly TRBD1 for D (5 bases). The CDR3 length is 17 residues. Trimming took off 4 bases at V and 3 bases at J, with 20 bases between the two ends. Germline loops: CDR1 SGHRS, CDR2 YFSETQ. CDR3 sequence (DNA): TGCGCCAGCAGCCTGACCGACAGCGCCAACGGTGGAAACACCATATATTTT. Translated, it gives CASSLTDSANGGNTIYF.

The V gene is TRBV5-1, the J gene TRBJ2-3, with 8 bases matching TRBD2. Germline CDR1 reads SGHRS; CDR2 reads YFSETQ. There are 15 residues in the CDR3. The V gene end was trimmed by 4 bases and the J gene end by 4 bases; junction bases not matched to a gene: 8. This CDR3 is CASSLQRESADTQYF. In nucleotides, the CDR3 is TGCGCCAGCAGCCTCCAGCGGGAGAGCGCAGATACGCAGTATTTT.

The J gene is TRBJ2-7, the V gene TRBV5-3, with D possibly TRBD1 on 5 matching bases. TRBV5-3 is classed as an ORF, of uncertain function. The CDR3 contains 15 residues. Trimming took off 5 bases at V and 1 base at J, with 16 bases between the two ends. CDR3 protein: CARSNNTTVSYEQYF. CDR3 DNA: TGTGCCAGAAGTAATAATACGACAGTGTCCTACGAGCAGTACTTC.

The J gene is TRBJ2-7, the V gene TRBV2, with 7 bases matching TRBD1. CDR3 size: 14 residues. Losses at the gene ends were 6 bases for V and 6 bases for J; bases not matched to a gene: 11. Germline CDR1 SNHLY, CDR2 FYNNEI. The CDR3 spells CASSRQGIQSEQYF. The DNA of the CDR3 is TGTGCCAGCAGCCGACAGGGAATACAGTCCGAGCAGTACTTC.

The chain recombines TRBV30 with TRBJ2-3; 10 bases line up with TRBD2. The CDR3 is made up of 17 amino acids. The germline V gene has CDR1 GTSNPN and CDR2 SVGIG (reference sequence). Germline trimming cut 2 bases from V and 6 bases from J; bases unmatched to any gene: 14. CDR3 in DNA: TGTGCCTGGAGTATTTGGAGAACTAGCGGGATCGGGGATACGCAGTATTTT. It specifies CAWSIWRTSGIGDTQYF.

The V and J genes are TRBV9 and TRBJ2-1; 7 bases match TRBD2. Germline assignment: CDR1 SGDLS and CDR2 YYNGEE. The V gene end was trimmed by 2 bases and the J gene end by 0 bases; junction bases not matched to a gene: 5. This CDR3 has 16 residues. CDR3 in amino acids: CASSVRRGSSYNEQFF. In nucleotides, the CDR3 is TGTGCCAGCAGCGTGCGGCGGGGGTCCTCCTACAATGAGCAGTTCTTC.

The rearrangement links TRBV7-2 to TRBJ1-5, with D uncertain. CDR1 SGHTA and CDR2 FQGNSA come from the germline V gene. V shed 1 base and J shed 7 bases, with 14 bases lying between them. This CDR3 spans 15 amino acids. The CDR3 DNA reads as TGTGCCAGCAGCTTAGGGCAGACTGATAACCAGCCCCAGCATTTT. It codes for CASSLGQTDNQPQHF.

V usage is TRBV11-3 and J usage is TRBJ1-1; D unresolved. CDR3 length: 13 amino acids. Germline CDR1 SGHNT, CDR2 YENEEA. The V end was cut by 5 bases, the J end by 4 bases, with 11 bases between. The CDR3 nucleotides read TGTGCCAGCAGCAGGACTTTCGGCACTGAAGCTTTCTTT. It encodes CASSRTFGTEAFF.

The V and J genes are TRBV7-2 and TRBJ2-2, with a tentative D call TRBD2 (5 bases). Trimming stripped 6 bases from V and 5 bases from J, with 7 bases between. CDR1 SGHTA and CDR2 FQGNSA come from the germline V gene. CDR3 length: 12 amino acids. CDR3 coding DNA: TGTGCCAGCAGTCAGCGGACCGGGGAGCTGTTTTTT. This sequence encodes CASSQRTGELFF.

The chain carries TRBV6-6 and TRBJ2-1, with 9 nucleotides matching TRBD1. This CDR3 is built from 14 residues. CDR1 and CDR2 from the germline V gene are MNHNY and SVGAGI (reference sequence). The V segment lost 2 bases and the J segment 7 bases; nucleotides outside the gene matches: 3. CDR3 sequence (DNA): TGTGCCAGCAGTTACCGGACAGGGGCGAATGAGCAGTTCTTC. Protein product: CASSYRTGANEQFF.

The chain employs TRBV5-1 and TRBJ2-3; D gene ambiguous. Trimming took off 6 bases at V and 6 bases at J, with 14 bases between the two ends. The CDR3 consists of 13 residues. The V gene's germline CDR1 is SGHRS and CDR2 YFSETQ. CDR3 sequence reads: CASIGQSPDTQYF. The CDR3 DNA follows: TGCGCCAGCATTGGCCAATCCCCGGATACGCAGTATTTT. The whole variable domain, filled in from reference TRBV5-1 and TRBJ2-3, reads KAGVTQTPRYLIKTRGQQVTLSCSPISGHRSVSWYQQTPGQGLQFLFEYFSETQRNKGNFPGRFSGRQFSNSRSEMNVSTLELGDSALYLCASIGQSPDTQYFGPGTRLTVL.

The rearrangement uses TRBV9 and TRBJ2-7; D is perhaps TRBD1 (5 bases). Trimming took 2 bases from V and 4 from J, leaving 10 bases between them. CDR3 size: 13 residues. CDR1 and CDR2 (germline): SGDLS, YYNGEE. DNA for the CDR3: TGTGCCAGCAGCGTGTCGGCAGGGTACGAGCAGTACTTC. Translating gives CASSVSAGYEQYF.

This chain uses TRBV5-4 with TRBJ2-1; TRBD1 matches at 10 bases. Germline lookup yields CDR1 SGHNT and CDR2 YYREEE (reference sequence). V shed 4 bases, J shed 2 bases, and the junction held 0 bases outside the gene matches. The CDR3 is 14 residues long. The CDR3 is CASSGQGAYNEQFF. The DNA of the CDR3 is TGTGCCAGCAGCGGACAGGGGGCCTACAATGAGCAGTTCTTC.